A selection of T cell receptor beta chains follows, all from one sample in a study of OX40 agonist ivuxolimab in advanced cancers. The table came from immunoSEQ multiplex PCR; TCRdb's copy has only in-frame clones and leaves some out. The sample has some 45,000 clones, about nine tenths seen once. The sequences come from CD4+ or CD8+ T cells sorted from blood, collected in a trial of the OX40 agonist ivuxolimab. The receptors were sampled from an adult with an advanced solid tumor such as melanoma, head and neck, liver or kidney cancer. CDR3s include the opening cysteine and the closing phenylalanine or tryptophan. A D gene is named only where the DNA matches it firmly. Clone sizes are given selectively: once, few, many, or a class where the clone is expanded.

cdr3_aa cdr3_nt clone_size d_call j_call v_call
CASSRENTEAFF TGTGCCAGCTCCAGGGAGAACACTGAAGCTTTCTTT - - TRBJ1-1 TRBV6-5
CASSPTGRTYEQYF TGTGCCAGCAGCCCAACCGGGCGCACCTACGAGCAGTACTTC once - TRBJ2-7 TRBV7-6
CASSFVLAGTDTQYF TGTGCCAGCAGCTTTGTACTAGCGGGCACAGATACGCAGTATTTT once TRBD2 TRBJ2-3 TRBV7-9
CASSLAGNTEAFF TGTGCTAGCAGCTTAGCGGGTAACACTGAAGCTTTCTTT - - TRBJ1-1 TRBV7-7
CASSENQEQYF TGTGCCAGCAGTGAAAACCAAGAGCAGTACTTC - - TRBJ2-7 TRBV6-1
CASSRDGPYEQYF TGCGCCAGCAGCCGGGACGGACCCTACGAGCAGTACTTC - - TRBJ2-7 TRBV10-1
CASSPDRLEAFF TGTGCCAGCAGCCCGGACAGGCTAGAAGCTTTCTTT few TRBD1 TRBJ1-1 TRBV11-2
CASGVTGHQETQYF TGTGCCAGCGGAGTAACGGGACACCAAGAGACCCAGTACTTC - - TRBJ2-5 TRBV27
CASSNDPGQEQETQYF TGTGCCAGCAGTAACGATCCGGGACAGGAGCAAGAGACCCAGTACTTC - TRBD1 TRBJ2-5 TRBV2
CASGLAGGLADTQYF TGTGCTAGTGGTTTGGCAGGGGGTCTGGCAGATACGCAGTATTTT few TRBD1 TRBJ2-3 TRBV12-5
CASSWGTFGTEAFF TGTGCCAGCAGTTGGGGGACTTTCGGCACTGAAGCTTTCTTT - - TRBJ1-1 TRBV27
CASSSGRLEQFF TGTGCCAGCAGCTCCGGACGTTTGGAGCAGTTCTTC - - TRBJ2-1 TRBV5-6
CASSLVIWGAGTEAFF TGTGCCAGCAGCTTAGTCATTTGGGGGGCAGGCACTGAAGCTTTCTTT - - TRBJ1-1 TRBV11-2
CASSYGPLPDYGYTF TGTGCCAGCAGTTACGGGCCGCTGCCAGACTATGGCTACACCTTC - - TRBJ1-2 TRBV6-5
CAISEAKGYTF TGTGCCATCAGTGAGGCCAAAGGCTACACCTTC - - TRBJ1-2 TRBV10-3
CASREVVF TGTGCCAGCAGGGAGGTTGTTTTT - - TRBJ2-2 TRBV11-2
CASSGLFPGGNYGYTF TGTGCCAGCAGTGGACTATTCCCTGGGGGTAACTATGGCTACACCTTC once - TRBJ1-2 TRBV2